These T cell receptor beta chains were read from a single sample in a study of blood T cell repertoires in COVID-19. The repertoire was sequenced with immunoSEQ multiplex PCR; TCRdb's copy has only in-frame clones and lacks some. The table records about 59,000 clones, around 80% of them present only once. Material for sequencing was peripheral blood. These receptors all come from a man aged 55 to 70 with acute or convalescent COVID-19. The CDR3 runs from the conserved cysteine through the conserved F or W. A D gene is named only where the DNA matches it firmly. Only some rows state a clone size, as once, few, many or a class for expanded clones.

>NA|TRBJ2-1|TRBV27|TRBD2
TGTGCCAGCAGTTTAAGGAGGGAGGGCCTTTTCTACAATGAGCAGTTCTTC
CASSLRREGLFYNEQFF
>NA|TRBJ2-2|TRBV7-3|TRBD1
TGTGCCAGCAGCCCCCTGACAGGGGACAACACCGGGGAGCTGTTTTTT
CASSPLTGDNTGELFF
>NA|TRBJ2-7|TRBV11-3|TRBD2
TGTGCCAGCAGCTTAGCCTTCGGGGAGGGACCAAGCTACGAGCAGTACTTC
CASSLAFGEGPSYEQYF
>NA|TRBJ2-3|TRBV7-2|TRBD2
TGTGCCAGCAGCTTAGTAGCGGGACCAGATACGCAGTATTTT
CASSLVAGPDTQYF
>NA|TRBJ2-2|TRBV11-2|NA
TGTGCCAGCAGCTTCCCGTCCGGGGAGCTGTTTTTT
CASSFPSGELFF
>once|TRBJ2-1|TRBV18|TRBD2
TGTGCCAGCACCCCCGGGATAGCGGGCTACAATGAGCAGTTCTTC
CASTPGIAGYNEQFF
>NA|TRBJ2-2|TRBV7-3|TRBD2
TGTGCCAGCAGCCCGCTAGCGGGAGCCGACACCGGGGAGCTGTTTTTT
CASSPLAGADTGELFF
>NA|TRBJ2-2|TRBV3-1/TRBV3-2|TRBD2
TGTGCCAGCAGCCCGGGACTAGCGGGCTTGCTTTCGAACACCGGGGAGCTGTTTTTT
CASSPGLAGLLSNTGELFF
>NA|TRBJ1-2|TRBV19|NA
TGTGCCAGTAGAACTAGGTCTCGCGTGCTCAACTATGGCTACACCTTC
CASRTRSRVLNYGYTF
>NA|TRBJ2-7|TRBV5-1|NA
TGCGCCAGCAGCTTGGGGACAGACGGTCCTCAGTACTTC
CASSLGTDGPQYF
>NA|TRBJ2-1|TRBV5-1|TRBD1
TGCGCCAGCAGCTTCGGGACAGGGTCGAATGAGCAGTTCTTC
CASSFGTGSNEQFF
>NA|TRBJ2-3|TRBV5-5|NA
TGTGCCAGCAGCTTACGACAGGACCGCACAGATACGCAGTATTTT
CASSLRQDRTDTQYF
>NA|TRBJ2-5|TRBV11-3|NA
TGTGCCAGCAGCCGGCAGGGCGGTGAGACCCAGTACTTC
CASSRQGGETQYF
>NA|TRBJ1-6|TRBV4-2|TRBD1
TGTGCCAGCAGCCAAGAAAGGGGGACAGGGGGTTCACCCCTCCACTTT
CASSQERGTGGSPLHF
>NA|TRBJ1-4|TRBV6-2/TRBV6-3|NA
TGTGCCAGCAGTCCCTTGCGGGGGCGCGAAGAAAAACTGTTTTTT
CASSPLRGREEKLFF
>NA|TRBJ1-6|TRBV6-5|TRBD1
TGTGCCAGCAGAGGGACAGTCGCCGATTCACCCCTCCACTTT
CASRGTVADSPLHF